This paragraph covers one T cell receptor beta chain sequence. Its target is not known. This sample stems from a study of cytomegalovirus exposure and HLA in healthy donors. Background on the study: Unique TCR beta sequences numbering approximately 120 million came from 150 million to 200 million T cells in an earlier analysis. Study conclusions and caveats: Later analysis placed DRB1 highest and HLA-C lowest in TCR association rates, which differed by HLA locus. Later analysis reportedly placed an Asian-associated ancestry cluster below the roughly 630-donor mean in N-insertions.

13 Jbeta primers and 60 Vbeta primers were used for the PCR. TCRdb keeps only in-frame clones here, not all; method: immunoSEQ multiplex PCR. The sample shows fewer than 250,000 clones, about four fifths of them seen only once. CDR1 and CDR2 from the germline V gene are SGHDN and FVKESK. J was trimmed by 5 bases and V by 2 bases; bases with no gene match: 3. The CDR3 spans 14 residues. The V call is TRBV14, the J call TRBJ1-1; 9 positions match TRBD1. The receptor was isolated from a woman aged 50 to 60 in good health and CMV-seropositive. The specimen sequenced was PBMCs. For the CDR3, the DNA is TGTGCCAGCAGCCAAATGACAGGGGGAACTGAAGCTTTCTTT. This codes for CASSQMTGGTEAFF.